The 24 T cell receptor beta chains reported below all come from one sample, sequenced in a study of cytomegalovirus exposure and HLA in healthy donors. This PCR relied on a set of 60 Vbeta primers and 13 Jbeta primers. Produced via immunoSEQ multiplex PCR; TCRdb's table is partial and in-frame only. The table has under 40,000 clones, about 72% seen once. What was sequenced was PBMCs. These receptors originate from a woman under 40 in good health and CMV-seropositive.

The chain is built from TRBV5-4 and TRBJ1-2, with a weak D call TRBD1 (6 bases). The CDR3 extends over 14 amino acids. V was pared by 4 bases and J by 0 bases, with 10 bases between. CDR1 SGHNT and CDR2 YYREEE come from the germline V gene (reference sequence). CDR3 nucleotides: TGTGCCAGCAGCATGGGACAACCTAACTATGGCTACACCTTC. Amino acids: CASSMGQPNYGYTF.

V and J are TRBV5-4 and TRBJ2-5, with 7 bases aligning to TRBD1. CDR1 is SGHNT and CDR2 is YYREEE in the germline V gene (reference sequence). V was pared by 2 bases and J by 1 base, with 5 bases of the junction left unmatched. This CDR3 is 15 amino acids long. CDR3 loop: CASSFMTGTQETQYF. CDR3 sequence (DNA): TGTGCCAGCAGCTTTATGACAGGGACCCAAGAGACCCAGTACTTC.

The chain joins TRBV28 to TRBJ2-7; 7 bases align to TRBD2. V dropped 6 bases and J dropped 4; count of bases not matched to a gene: 6. From germline, CDR1 is MDHEN and CDR2 SYDVKM. This CDR3 has 13 residues. The chain's CDR3 is CASRRPGGYEQYF. CDR3 nucleotide sequence: TGTGCCAGCAGAAGGCCCGGGGGGTACGAGCAGTACTTC.

CDR3 bases: TGCAGTGCTTGGGGGGACAGGGACGCTTTCTTT. Protein: CSAWGDRDAFF. The chain recombines TRBV20-1 with TRBJ1-1, with TRBD1 matching 9 bases. This CDR3 comprises 11 residues. Germline CDR1 is DFQATT and CDR2 is SNEGSKA (reference sequence). V lost 5 bases to trimming and J lost 11 bases; unmatched junction nucleotides: 6.

The chain couples TRBV6-5 to TRBJ2-5; TRBD2 matches at 9 bases. Per the germline V gene, CDR1 is MNHEY and CDR2 is SVGAGI. CDR3 length: 14 residues. Losses at the gene ends were 5 bases for V and 5 bases for J; bases not matched to a gene: 6. The CDR3 DNA is TGTGCCAGCAGTAGCGGGGGGCTTGGGGAGACCCAGTACTTC. It encodes CASSSGGLGETQYF.

This clone turned up a few times. V usage is TRBV14 and J usage is TRBJ2-2, with TRBD2 as a possible D gene (5 bases). The CDR3 is made up of 15 amino acids. Germline V lookup: CDR1 SGHDN, CDR2 FVKESK. V lost 1 base, J lost 7 bases, and 13 bases lay in between. CDR3 in amino acids: CASSQVAGEDGELFF. CDR3 sequence (DNA): TGTGCCAGCAGCCAAGTTGCGGGCGAGGACGGGGAGCTGTTTTTT.

The V and J genes are TRBV15 and TRBJ2-5; 9 bases are shared with TRBD2. Germline lookup yields CDR1 LNHNV and CDR2 YYDKDF (reference sequence). The CDR3 loop spans 15 amino acids. With 1 base clipped from V and 5 bases from J, the junction kept 5 bases outside the gene matches. The chain's CDR3 is CATSRGLAGSETQYF. The DNA of the CDR3 is TGTGCCACCAGCAGAGGGCTAGCGGGATCGGAGACCCAGTACTTC.

The chain has TRBV5-1 and TRBJ2-5, with 7 bases fitting TRBD2. The CDR3 is 14 residues long. The germline V gene encodes CDR1 SGHRS and CDR2 YFSETQ. The junction had 6 bases not matched to a gene; V was cut back by 6 bases and J by 1 base. This CDR3 is CASTQGLGQETQYF. The CDR3 DNA is TGCGCCAGCACACAAGGACTAGGCCAAGAGACCCAGTACTTC.

The gene calls are TRBV2 and TRBJ2-1, with D possibly TRBD2 on 5 matching bases. The V gene's germline CDR1 is SNHLY and CDR2 FYNNEI. V dropped 8 bases and J dropped 3 bases, with 14 bases sitting between them. The CDR3 length is 14 residues. The CDR3 reads CASFWTLIYNEQFF. DNA of the CDR3: TGTGCCAGCTTTTGGACTCTAATCTACAATGAGCAGTTCTTC.

The V gene is TRBV29-1, the J gene TRBJ1-2, with 9 bases lining up with TRBD1. The CDR3 is 17 amino acids. Looked up from germline, CDR1 is SQVTM and CDR2 is ANQGSEA. Trimming took 5 bases from V and 2 from J; bases not matched to a gene: 15. The CDR3 bases are TGCAGCGTTCCAGCCTCCGGGACAGGGCTCCCAAACTATGGCTACACCTTC. Residues: CSVPASGTGLPNYGYTF.

This chain uses TRBV14 with TRBJ1-5, with TRBD1 identical over 8 bases. Germline assignment: CDR1 SGHDN and CDR2 FVKESK. The CDR3 is made up of 15 amino acids. Germline trimming cut 1 base from V and 7 bases from J; bases unmatched to any gene: 6. CDR3 amino acids: CASSQGTGSEQPQHF. The CDR3 DNA reads TGTGCCAGCAGCCAAGGGACAGGGTCGGAACAGCCCCAGCATTTT.

The chain uses TRBV29-1 and TRBJ1-1; D unresolved. CDR3 length: 17 residues. Trimming cost V 0 bases and J 0 bases, with 17 bases left between them. CDR1 is SQVTM and CDR2 is ANQGSEA in the germline V gene. DNA for the CDR3: TGCAGCGTTGAAGATCACCAGGATGATGCCATGAACACTGAAGCTTTCTTT. Its protein is CSVEDHQDDAMNTEAFF.

This chain links TRBV27 with TRBJ1-5; TRBD1 matches 9 bases. This CDR3 is built from 14 residues. V lost 4 bases to trimming and J lost 3 bases; unmatched junction nucleotides: 1. Germline loops: CDR1 MNHEY, CDR2 SMNVEV (reference sequence). The CDR3 DNA sequence: TGTGCCAGCAGTTCACAGGGGGCCAATCAGCCCCAGCATTTT. Its protein is CASSSQGANQPQHF.

This clone was counted a single time. V is TRBV2 and J is TRBJ1-5; D might be TRBD1 (5 bases). V shed 8 bases and J shed 5 bases, with 13 bases lying between them. The CDR3 has 13 residues. Germline V CDR1 and CDR2: SNHLY, FYNNEI. CDR3 loop: CASGGGRDQPQHF. In nucleotides, the CDR3 is TGTGCCAGCGGGGGAGGGAGGGATCAGCCCCAGCATTTT.

The chain couples TRBV11-3 to TRBJ2-7, with a tentative D call TRBD2 (6 bases). This CDR3 has 14 amino acids. Germline CDR1 reads SGHNT; CDR2 reads YENEEA. The ends were cut back, 5 bases at V and 2 bases at J, with 13 bases in the middle. In DNA, the CDR3 is TGTGCCAGCAGCCCCCACCGGGGGACCTACGAGCAGTACTTC. This translates into CASSPHRGTYEQYF. The complete variable domain, with remaining parts taken from reference TRBV11-3 and TRBJ2-7, reads EAGVVQSPRYKIIEKKQPVAFWCNPISGHNTLYWYLQNLGQGPELLIRYENEEAVDDSQLPKDRFSAERLKGVDSTLKIQPAELGDSAVYLCASSPHRGTYEQYFGPGTRLTVT.

The chain combines TRBV29-1 with TRBJ2-7; 9 nucleotides match TRBD1. CDR1 is SQVTM and CDR2 is ANQGSEA in the germline V gene. The V and J ends lost 6 bases and 1 base, in that order; junction bases with no gene match: 7. The CDR3 is 14 residues long. Here the CDR3 DNA reads TGCAGCGTCATCGTGGGACAGGGATCCTACGAGCAGTACTTC. Encoded protein: CSVIVGQGSYEQYF.

The chain recombines TRBV2 with TRBJ1-5, with TRBD1 matching 9 bases. CDR3 length: 15 amino acids. Per the germline V gene, CDR1 is SNHLY and CDR2 is FYNNEI. V gave up 6 bases and J gave up 6 bases; unmatched junction bases: 9. As DNA, the CDR3 is TGTGCCAGCAGGTATGCAACGGGACAGGGTCAGCCCCAGCATTTT. It encodes CASRYATGQGQPQHF.

This sequence joins TRBV18 and TRBJ2-3; D gene unclear. The CDR3 totals 16 residues. Germline assignment: CDR1 KGHSH and CDR2 LQKENI. V dropped 0 bases and J dropped 3 bases, with 13 bases sitting between them. CDR3: CASSPPYSRRTDTQYF. As DNA, the CDR3 is TGTGCCAGCTCACCACCCTATAGTCGGCGGACAGATACGCAGTATTTT.

This clone occurred once. This sequence joins TRBV11-3 and TRBJ2-3; 8 nucleotides agree with TRBD2. In germline, CDR1 is SGHNT, CDR2 YENEEA. V gave up 3 bases and J gave up 2 bases; unmatched junction bases: 4. CDR3 length: 15 amino acids. CDR3 sequence (DNA): TGTGCCAGCAGCTTTAGCGGGGCGCTCACAGATACGCAGTATTTT. It translates to CASSFSGALTDTQYF.

V is TRBV21-1 and J is TRBJ2-2; TRBD2 was called by the table and not checked on the DNA. TRBV21-1 is tagged as a pseudogene. The CDR3 is made up of 13 amino acids. In DNA form, the CDR3 reads TGTGCCAGCCCCCCCCGTTCCGGGGGGGAGCTGTTTTTT. It codes for CASPPRSGGELFF.

This chain uses TRBV23-1 with TRBJ2-1; D remains ambiguous. TRBV23-1 is placed among ORFs of uncertain function. CDR3 length equals 13 residues. Between the trimmed V and J ends, which lost 5 bases and 4 bases, there was a span of 9 bases. The CDR3, as DNA: TGCGCCAGCAGTGTGGCGGCGTACAATGAGCAGTTCTTC. This sequence encodes CASSVAAYNEQFF.

V gene TRBV18 combines with J gene TRBJ1-2, with 9 bases fitting TRBD1. Germline-derived CDR1 and CDR2 are KGHSH and LQKENI. The CDR3 contains 14 residues. The V and J ends lost 2 bases and 8 bases, in that order; junction bases with no gene match: 6. The CDR3 DNA reads TGTGCCAGCTCACCAGGGACAGGGCGAGGGGGCTACACCTTC. Its protein product is CASSPGTGRGGYTF.

This clone came up a few times. The chain couples TRBV5-1 to TRBJ2-7; a possible D gene is TRBD1 (6 bases). The germline CDR1 and CDR2 sequences are SGHRS and YFSETQ. V was shortened by 1 base and J by 8 bases, with 10 bases between the two germline ends. CDR3 length equals 12 residues. The CDR3 DNA is TGCGCCAGCAGCTTGATCGGGGACAAGCAGTACTTC. It translates to CASSLIGDKQYF.

V and J are TRBV10-3 and TRBJ2-3, with TRBD2 as a possible D gene (6 bases). Trimming took 3 bases from V and 4 from J, leaving 11 bases between them. The germline V gene has CDR1 ENHRY and CDR2 SYGVKD. There are 14 residues in the CDR3. The CDR3 here is CAISEREEADTQYF. The CDR3 DNA reads as TGTGCCATCAGTGAAAGGGAGGAGGCAGATACGCAGTATTTT.